The sequence of this TCR beta chain was determined in a study of blood T cell repertoires in COVID-19. Whole-study context: Collection of acute and convalescent COVID-19 samples took place in the United States, Italy and Spain. T cells, B-cell-depleted T cells, or PBMCs provided the cDNA or gDNA that served as material.

The CDR3 is made up of 18 amino acids. Germline-derived CDR1 and CDR2 are MDHEN and SYDVKM. Trimming at V came to 2 bases and at J to 0 bases, leaving 10 bases not matched to a gene. Under the authors' procedure: From reference gene primer amplification, estimates of nucleated cell counts were derived. Data came from immunoSEQ multiplex PCR; TCRdb stores just in-frame clones and leaves some out. The D gene and trimming were derived from the DNA, and the V and J assignments and clone size from that table. The sample records about 170,000 clones, around 67% being singletons. Material for sequencing was peripheral blood. The chain links TRBV28 to TRBJ1-5, with TRBD1 identical over 7 bases. This clonotype was sampled from a woman of 80 years or more with acute or convalescent COVID-19. CDR3 DNA: TGTGCCAGCAGTTTAGACAGGGTTCCTCATTATAGCAATCAGCCCCAGCATTTT. This encodes CASSLDRVPHYSNQPQHF.